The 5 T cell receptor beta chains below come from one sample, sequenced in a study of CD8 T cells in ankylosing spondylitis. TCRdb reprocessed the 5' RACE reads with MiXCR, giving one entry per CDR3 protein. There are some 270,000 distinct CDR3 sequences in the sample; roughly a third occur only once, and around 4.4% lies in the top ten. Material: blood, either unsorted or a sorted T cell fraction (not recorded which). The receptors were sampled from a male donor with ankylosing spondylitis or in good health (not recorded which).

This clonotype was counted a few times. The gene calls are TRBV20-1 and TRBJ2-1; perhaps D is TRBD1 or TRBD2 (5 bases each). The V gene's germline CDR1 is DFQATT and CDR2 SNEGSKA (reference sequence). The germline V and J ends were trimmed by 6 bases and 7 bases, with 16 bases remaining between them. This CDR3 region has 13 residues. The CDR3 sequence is CSAAGALANEQFF. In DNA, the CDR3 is TGCAGTGCGGCCGGGGCCCTAGCAAATGAGCAGTTCTTC.

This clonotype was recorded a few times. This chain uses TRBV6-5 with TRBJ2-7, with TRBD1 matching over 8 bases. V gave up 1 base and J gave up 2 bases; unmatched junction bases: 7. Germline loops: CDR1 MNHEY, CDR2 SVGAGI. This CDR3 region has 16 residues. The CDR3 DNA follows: TGTGCCAGCAGTTACTTCCTCGGACAGGGAGCCTACGAGCAGTACTTC. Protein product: CASSYFLGQGAYEQYF.

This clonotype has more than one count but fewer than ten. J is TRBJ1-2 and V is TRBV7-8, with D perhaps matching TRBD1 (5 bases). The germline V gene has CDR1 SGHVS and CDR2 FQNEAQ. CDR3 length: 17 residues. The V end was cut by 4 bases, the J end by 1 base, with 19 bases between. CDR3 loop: CASSSPGGRILNYGYTF. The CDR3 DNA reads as TGTGCCAGCAGCTCCCCGGGGGGGAGGATTCTTAACTATGGCTACACCTTC.

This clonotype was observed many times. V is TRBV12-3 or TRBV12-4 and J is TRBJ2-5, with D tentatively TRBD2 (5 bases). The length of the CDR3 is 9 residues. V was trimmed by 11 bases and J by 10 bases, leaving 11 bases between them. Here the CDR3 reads CAGNEGQYF. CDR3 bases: TGTGCCGGCAACGAGGGCCAGTACTTC.

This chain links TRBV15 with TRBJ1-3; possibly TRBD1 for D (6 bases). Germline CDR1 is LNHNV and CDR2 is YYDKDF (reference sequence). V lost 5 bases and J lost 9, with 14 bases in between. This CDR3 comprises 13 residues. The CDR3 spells CATSEQGGGTIYF. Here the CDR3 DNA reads TGTGCCACCAGCGAACAGGGAGGAGGCACCATATATTTT. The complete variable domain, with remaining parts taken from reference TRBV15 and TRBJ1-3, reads DAMVIQNPRYQVTQFGKPVTLSCSQTLNHNVMYWYQQKSSQAPKLLFHYYDKDFNNEADTPDNFQSRRPNTSFCFLDIRSPGLGDTAMYLCATSEQGGGTIYFGEGSWLTVV.